Shown below are 5 T cell receptor beta chains from a single sample sequenced in a study of control samples from healthy donors and cancer patients. Libraries were prepared by immunoSEQ multiplex PCR; TCRdb keeps only in-frame clonotypes and omits some of them. The sample records 82,000 or so clones, 85% to 95% being singletons. Sequencing was performed on blood. These receptors were taken from a woman aged 18 to 35 in good health.

The J gene is TRBJ2-3, the V gene TRBV6-6; D is perhaps TRBD1 (6 bases). The CDR3 spans 14 residues. CDR1 is MNHNY and CDR2 is SVGAGI in the germline V gene (reference sequence). Trimming removed 8 bases from V and 1 base from J, with 13 bases in between. CDR3 coding DNA: TGTGCCAGCCACCCGACAGGAGGCACAGATACGCAGTATTTT. Protein: CASHPTGGTDTQYF.

The rearrangement joins TRBV19 to TRBJ2-1, with 7 bases fitting TRBD2. The CDR3 sequence is 16 residues long. Trimming took 4 bases from V and 2 from J; bases not matched to a gene: 8. CDR1 is LNHDA and CDR2 is SQIVND in the germline V gene (reference sequence). This chain's CDR3 is CASSREASGTYNEQFF. DNA for the CDR3: TGTGCCAGTAGTAGGGAGGCTAGCGGAACCTACAATGAGCAGTTCTTC.

In this sample, this clone turned up once. This rearrangement joins TRBV29-1 to TRBJ2-3, with D maybe TRBD1 (5 bases). Trimming removed 2 bases from V and 4 bases from J, with 16 bases in between. There are 15 residues in the CDR3. CDR1 is SQVTM and CDR2 is ANQGSEA in the germline V gene. The CDR3 protein is CSVEWAAGRADTQYF. The CDR3, as DNA: TGCAGCGTTGAATGGGCAGCAGGCAGGGCAGATACGCAGTATTTT.

For this clone: Other nucleotide sequences from this sample produce the same CDR3. The chain has TRBV3-1 (or the pseudogene TRBV3-2) and TRBJ2-1, with TRBD2 matching 10 bases. Losses at the gene ends were 6 bases for V and 4 bases for J; bases not matched to a gene: 9. In germline, CDR1 is LGHDT, CDR2 YNNKEL (reference sequence). The CDR3 runs to 16 residues. The CDR3 is CASSQKSGRVYNEQFF. CDR3 DNA: TGTGCCAGCAGTCAAAAAAGCGGGAGGGTTTACAATGAGCAGTTCTTC.

Written as DNA, the CDR3 is TGTGCCAGCAGCCAAGATTGGACAAGGGACGAGCAGTACTTC. Protein: CASSQDWTRDEQYF. V is TRBV14 and J is TRBJ2-7, with D tentatively TRBD1 (5 bases). The CDR3 is 14 residues long. V was cut by 0 bases and J by 5 bases, with 11 bases left in between. The germline V gene encodes CDR1 SGHDN and CDR2 FVKESK. Together with reference TRBV14 and TRBJ2-7, the CDR3 gives the full variable domain: EAGVTQFPSHSVIEKGQTVTLRCDPISGHDNLYWYRRVMGKEIKFLLHFVKESKQDESGMPNNRFLAERTGGTYSTLKVQPAELEDSGVYFCASSQDWTRDEQYFGPGTRLTVT.